This T cell receptor beta chain was observed in a study of blood T cell repertoires in COVID-19 (TCRdb year 2020). Looking at the study overall: Collaborator samples came from the United States, Italy and Spain and covered acute and convalescent phases of COVID-19. The material from the prospective study consisted of cDNA or gDNA derived from T cells, B-cell-depleted T cells, or PBMCs. Subjects who had been exposed to COVID-19, were actively infected with it, or had recovered from it provided the deeply sampled blood TCRbeta repertoires that made up the dataset. A freely available public database, intended as a resource for researchers studying the immune response to SARS-CoV-2, is where the repertoires were released. The samples were drawn from two sources: the first 160 participants of the ongoing ImmuneRACE study, and fewer than 1,500 subjects contributed by 6 global collaborators. The sample metadata nearly always contained a de-identified subject ID, COVID-19 status, age in years and sex. Where available, HLA class I and class II types were taken from metadata supplied by the sample provider and were not determined by assay-based typing.

The full study reports these points: The amount of clinical and demographic metadata varied by source and participant and was provided uncurated.

The collaborating institutions used their own protocols to collect whole blood in K2EDTA tubes. For TCRbeta analysis, collaborators shipped samples as frozen whole blood, isolated PBMCs, or DNA extracted from either of those sample types. Comments on this clone: What this receptor recognizes is not known. No base-level quality is on record; no much larger clone is a single base apart.

Trimming costs V 3 bases and J 0 bases, and their ends lie 9 bases apart. Counted from cysteine to phenylalanine, this CDR3 has 14 amino acids. Only CDR3 DNA remains: 42 bases, in frame from the first base. The germline V gene gives CDR1 as KGHSH and CDR2 as LQKENI. TCRbeta CDR3 regions were amplified from genomic DNA using the immunoSEQ Assay, a bias-controlled multiplex PCR. As for how the authors treated the data: The number of nucleated cells in each sample was estimated by amplification of reference gene primers within the assay. To quantify the absolute abundance of each unique TCRbeta CDR3 rearrangement, sequence reads were collapsed and filtered. For each sample, productive Simpson clonality was calculated by taking the square root of Simpson's diversity index across productive rearrangements. This is the immuneACCESS table as TCRdb keeps it, with only in-frame sequences that have V and J called. A part of the clones is gone; compared with another copy, unresolved V genes explain less than half, and the rest is unexplained. V and J calls and clone size are copied from that table; D and trimming were computed from the DNA. The table for this sample lists roughly 97,000 clones; roughly 80% of them were counted only once. Together, the top ten hold roughly 3.3% of the sample.

This receptor was taken from a woman at least 80 years old with active or convalescent COVID-19. The sequence links TRBV18 to TRBJ2-7; the D gene identity is not certain. The sequenced sample was peripheral blood. The CDR3 amino acid sequence is: CASSPLQNSYEQYF. The nucleotide sequence reads as follows: TGTGCCAGCTCACCCCTACAGAACTCCTACGAGCAGTACTTC.